The clone carrying this T cell receptor (beta chain) was recorded at least ten times. This sample is part of a study of T-cell reconstitution after alpha-beta-depleted transplantation in children. The authors prepared the TCRbeta library with unique molecular identifiers. Via MiXCR, TCRdb re-called the PCR reads, giving one row per CDR3 protein. The sample lists 250,000 to 350,000 distinct CDR3 sequences; almost 10% were seen once. Here the sequenced sample was PBMCs from the stem cell graft donor, taken from the stem cell graft. The sequence came from a human donor who donated a stem cell graft to a child with SCID.

The CDR3 coding sequence is TGTGCCAGCAGTTCTCTAGCGGGGGGGCTGAATGAGCAGTTCTTC. Residues: CASSSLAGGLNEQFF. V is TRBV6-5 and J is TRBJ2-1; TRBD2 matches at 12 bases. Germline loops: CDR1 MNHEY, CDR2 SVGAGI. This CDR3 spans 15 amino acids. V lost 4 bases to trimming and J lost 7 bases; unmatched junction nucleotides: 5.